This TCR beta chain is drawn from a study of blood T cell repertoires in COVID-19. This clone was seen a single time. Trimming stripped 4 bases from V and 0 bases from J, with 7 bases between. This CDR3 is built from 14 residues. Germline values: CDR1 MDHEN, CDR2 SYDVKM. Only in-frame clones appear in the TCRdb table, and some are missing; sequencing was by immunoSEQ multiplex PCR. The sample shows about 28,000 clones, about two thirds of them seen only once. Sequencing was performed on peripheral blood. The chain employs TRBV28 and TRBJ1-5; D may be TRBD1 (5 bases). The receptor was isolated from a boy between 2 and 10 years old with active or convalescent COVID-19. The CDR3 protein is CASSSGSSNQPQHF. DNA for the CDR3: TGTGCCAGCAGTTCAGGGTCTAGCAATCAGCCCCAGCATTTT. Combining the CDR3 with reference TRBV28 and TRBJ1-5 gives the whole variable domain DVKVTQSSRYLVKRTGEKVFLECVQDMDHENMFWYRQDPGLGLRLIYFSYDVKMKEKGDIPEGYSVSREKKERFSLILESASTNQTSMYLCASSSGSSNQPQHFGDGTRLSIL.